This T cell receptor beta chain was captured in a study of tissue T cells after allogeneic stem cell transplantation (dated by TCRdb to the early 2020s). Describing the broader study: Over a three-year period, six to eight adult allo-HCT recipients who had steroid-refractory GVHD were prospectively enrolled in a research-autopsy study. The human part of the study was a prospective observational study with no blinding and no randomization. All GVHD patients had gastrointestinal GVHD and received several lines of GVHD-directed therapy; several also had skin involvement. For viably preserved blood and marrow, CD3+ T cells were flow-sorted when cell numbers allowed; smaller samples underwent direct DNA extraction. Every GVHD patient got a graft from a donor, with several grafts unmodified and three CD34-selected to deplete T cells. TCR beta repertoires were profiled across many tissues obtained from research autopsies of patients with and without GVHD, as well as in mouse models of GVHD. Paper-wide results and their limitations: Within patients, how anatomically similar tissues were was a major factor shaping TCR repertoire composition, regardless of disease or transplant status. Not many T cell clones showed up in more than one patient, yet clustering based on motifs uncovered repertoire signatures that were shared across patients in a tissue-specific way. Which tissue TCRs were alloreactive or antigen-specific was not determined in the study, and some of the clones might have been host cells that persisted. The patient cohort was small and clinically heterogeneous, and sampling depth was acknowledged as a limitation. In both patients and mice, only a limited portion of the TCR repertoire detected in tissues was captured by blood and spleen T cells.

Note on this clone: Its binding antigen is unknown. No base quality values were provided; no much bigger clone lies one nucleotide off.

Library preparation used the immunoSEQ multiplex PCR assay. TCRbeta CDR3 sequencing was performed at survey depth by Adaptive Biotechnologies, and CDR3 sequences, V/J genes, productive frequency and template counts were reported. Amplification of TCR beta CDR3 regions was performed from genomic DNA rather than from RNA. Concerning the study's data processing: Jensen-Shannon divergence was used to quantify pairwise repertoire overlap between tissues, with a value of 1 meaning complete divergence and a value of 0 meaning identical repertoires. Tissues were grouped by single-linkage agglomerative hierarchical clustering of pairwise JSD values, and the clustering results were shown as dendrograms. GLIPH2 was applied to all patient samples using simulation_depth 1000, kmer_min_depth 3, and cdr3_length_cutoff 8, and only groups with more than two unique CDR3s were retained. A standardized tissue-overlap score was calculated by extrapolating Jaccard GLIPH-group overlap across patients to a standard repertoire size of 1000 clones. Associations of diversity with clinical or experimental variables used linear mixed-effect models with tissue fixed effects and individual random effects. TCRdb took over this immuneACCESS table, retaining in-frame rearrangements with V and J assigned. Such tables are incomplete; in checked studies, under half of the missing clones stem from an unresolved V gene, and the remainder is unexplained. V and J calls and clone size come straight from that table; D and trimming were deduced from the DNA. The sample profile shows more than 20,000 clones; 75% to 95% of them were found once. Together, the top ten hold about 2% of the sample.

The time point label, read with the paper, signifies: recipient (host-origin) PBMCs collected before allo-HCT. Sequenced here: blood, sampled before transplantation. The receptor was derived from a male donor aged 60 or over who later had graft-versus-host disease after an allogeneic stem cell transplant.

The CDR3 has the sequence CASSETGNYGYTF. DNA sequence: TGTGCCAGCAGTGAAACGGGTAACTATGGCTACACCTTC. The chain joins TRBV2 to TRBJ1-2; the D gene is not confidently resolved. V drops 2 bases and J drops 1 base, leaving 5 bases in between. Via the germline V gene, CDR1 is SNHLY and CDR2 FYNNEI. The CDR3 spans 13 residues, from the cysteine through the phenylalanine. The entry retains the CDR3 DNA only, 39 bases that are in frame from base 1.